This is a list of T cell receptor beta chains from one sample in a study of blood T cells in healthy people across ages. Via MiXCR, TCRdb re-called the 5' RACE reads, giving one row per CDR3 protein. The sample has 1.5 million to 2 million distinct CDR3 sequences, around 48% seen once; the top ten hold over 2%. The sequenced material came from blood. The receptors stem from a woman in her thirties or forties in good health. Both conserved end residues are part of each CDR3. Clone sizes are given selectively: once, few, many, or a class where the clone is expanded.

V	size	CDR3
TRBV20-1	few	CSALTGAEETQYF
TRBV20-1	NA	CSAEPMGGLAEQFF
TRBV6-5	once	CASRGRSWEQFF
TRBV7-2	NA	CASAGRNTDTQYF
TRBV5-1	NA	CASSLVSLSGANVLTF
TRBV7-2	few	CASSPVGTMTNEKLFF
TRBV12-3/TRBV12-4	NA	CASSLSAAGGSEQYF
TRBV29-1	NA	CSVESLGAFPLDTQYF
TRBV4-3	few	CASSHGLAGGSNEQFF
TRBV5-1	NA	CASSPYRGQGIGSNEKLFF
TRBV29-1	NA	CSVDARTGSDYGYTF
TRBV6-2/TRBV6-3	NA	CASNKLISADRGGFF
TRBV7-2	few	CASSLGTGEYEQYF
TRBV27	NA	CASGQGAVNEQFF
TRBV13	few	CASSQAGAGKVYEQYF